One and the same sample provided the 14 T cell receptor beta chains below, sequenced in a study of immune characterization of retroperitoneal liposarcoma. Using its own MiXCR run on the PCR reads, TCRdb lists one record per CDR3 protein. This sample has approximately 11,000 distinct CDR3 sequences, with about 26% found just once. Sequencing used tumor tissue. These TCRs come from a female donor with retroperitoneal liposarcoma.

In this sample, this clonotype turned up once. The rearrangement links TRBV5-1 to TRBJ2-7; D not certain. The V end lost 3 bases, the J end lost 7 bases, and 14 bases lay between the germline ends. Germline values: CDR1 SGHRS, CDR2 YFSETQ. CDR3 length equals 13 residues. The CDR3 loop reads CASSSDGFMEQYF. For the CDR3, the DNA is TGCGCCAGCAGCTCGGACGGCTTCATGGAGCAGTACTTC.

By its share, this clonotype is large. V gene TRBV6-1 combines with J gene TRBJ2-1; 10 bases map to TRBD2. The V gene end was trimmed by 4 bases and the J gene end by 8 bases; junction bases not matched to a gene: 5. The CDR3 consists of 14 residues. Germline V gene lookup returns CDR1 MNHNS and CDR2 SASEGT. CDR3 in amino acids: CASSGLAGVHEQFF. CDR3 sequence (DNA): TGTGCCAGCAGTGGGCTAGCGGGAGTACATGAGCAGTTCTTC.

The count of this clonotype is one. V gene TRBV7-3 combines with J gene TRBJ2-5; TRBD1 is a possible D gene (5 bases). The DNA end is a closer match to TRBJ2-1, so the J assignment may be wrong. The germline V gene encodes CDR1 SGHTA and CDR2 FQGTGA. This CDR3 is built from 16 residues. In DNA form, the CDR3 reads TGTGCCAGCAGCACTGGGCGACACAGTTACAGGAATGAGCAGTTCTTC. Translation: CASSTGRHSYRNEQFF.

At least ten counts were recorded for this clonotype. J is TRBJ2-7 and V is TRBV7-3, with 7 bases fitting TRBD2. J lost 6 bases, V lost 4 bases, and 6 bases had no gene match. This CDR3 spans 13 amino acids. Germline values: CDR1 SGHTA, CDR2 FQGTGA. The CDR3 DNA reads TGTGCCAGCAGCTACGTTTCGGGGGGCGAGCAGTACTTC. It specifies CASSYVSGGEQYF.

This clonotype was counted many times. This chain uses TRBV7-9 with TRBJ1-2; maybe TRBD1 (6 bases). The CDR3 runs 13 residues. Germline V gene data show CDR1 as SEHNR and CDR2 as FQNEAQ (reference sequence). V was clipped by 0 bases and J by 7 bases, with 9 bases between them. CDR3 in DNA: TGTGCCAGCAGCTTAGCTCGGACAGTTGGCTACACCTTC. Translating it yields CASSLARTVGYTF.

This chain joins TRBV6-1 and TRBJ1-2; D is possibly TRBD1 (5 bases). Germline V lookup: CDR1 MNHNS, CDR2 SASEGT. This CDR3 has 15 amino acids. Trimming removed 4 bases from V and 6 bases from J, with 18 bases in between. CDR3 DNA: TGTGCCAGCAGTGTCGGGGCGGGGGGTAATGATGGCTACACCTTC. This codes for CASSVGAGGNDGYTF.

A few counts support this clonotype. The V and J genes are TRBV28 and TRBJ2-4, with D hard to call. The J call is in doubt because the DNA end fits TRBJ2-7 better. This CDR3 contains 13 residues. The germline V gene encodes CDR1 MDHEN and CDR2 SYDVKM. The CDR3 region is CASSIFGYYEQYF. For the CDR3, the DNA is TGTGCCAGCAGTATCTTTGGGTACTACGAGCAGTACTTC.

V is TRBV24-1 and J is TRBJ2-1; D gene uncertain. CDR1 and CDR2 (germline): KGHDR, SFDVKD. Trimming stripped 3 bases from V and 13 bases from J, with 18 bases between. This CDR3 region has 14 residues. The CDR3 DNA reads TGTGCCACCAGTGATAGAGGAGTTCGAGAGACCCAGTTCTTC. Translated, it gives CATSDRGVRETQFF.

This clonotype appeared a few times. J is TRBJ2-2 and V is TRBV11-2; D uncertain. The CDR3 has 15 amino acids. Germline CDR1 reads SGHAT; CDR2 reads FQNNGV. With 1 base removed from V and 8 bases from J, the gap between germline ends came to 14 bases. The CDR3 is CASSLGWATQGELFF. Here the CDR3 DNA reads TGTGCCAGCAGCTTAGGGTGGGCCACTCAGGGGGAGCTGTTTTTT.

This clonotype appeared a few times. The chain combines TRBV6-1 with TRBJ2-1; 10 bases are a match to TRBD2. With the DNA end fitting TRBJ2-7 better, the J assignment may be wrong. The germline CDR1 and CDR2 sequences are MNHNS and SASEGT. The CDR3 is 15 residues long. CDR3 DNA: TGTGCCAGCAGCGTAGCGGGGGGCACACACAATGAGCAGTACTTC. Encoded protein: CASSVAGGTHNEQYF.

The table lists this clonotype with many counts. This rearrangement joins TRBV6-1 to TRBJ1-5; TRBD1 aligns across 8 bases. The CDR3 is 15 residues long. After removal of 2 bases from V and 4 bases from J, the junction contained 4 bases not matched to a gene. Germline V CDR1 and CDR2: MNHNS, SASEGT. The chain's CDR3 is CASSEWGTGNQPQHF. In DNA form, the CDR3 reads TGTGCCAGCAGTGAATGGGGGACAGGTAATCAGCCCCAGCATTTT.

This sequence joins TRBV27 and TRBJ2-4; 8 bases are shared with TRBD1. The J call is doubtful: the DNA matches TRBJ2-7 better. This CDR3 is built from 16 residues. The germline CDR1 and CDR2 sequences are MNHEY and SMNVEV (reference sequence). This CDR3 is CASSFTRQGRTYEQYF. The CDR3 bases are TGTGCCAGCAGTTTTACTAGACAGGGGAGGACCTACGAGCAGTACTTC.

This clonotype was observed a handful of times. J is TRBJ1-5 and V is TRBV7-2; D might be TRBD1 (6 bases). V lost 3 bases and J 7 bases, leaving 13 bases between the germline ends. Germline-derived CDR1 and CDR2 are SGHTA and FQGNSA. The CDR3 contains 14 residues. In DNA form, the CDR3 reads TGTGCCAGCAGCTTTACAGGGCCTGGGCAGCCCCAGCATTTT. Amino acid sequence: CASSFTGPGQPQHF. Complete variable domain (other parts from reference TRBV7-2 and TRBJ1-5): GAGVSQSPSNKVTEKGKDVELRCDPISGHTALYWYRQSLGQGLEFLIYFQGNSAPDKSGLPSDRFSAERTGGSVSTLTIQRTQQEDSAVYLCASSFTGPGQPQHFGDGTRLSIL.

This clonotype has only one observation. This chain joins TRBV7-2 and TRBJ1-6, with D possibly TRBD1 on 5 matching bases. The germline V gene has CDR1 SGHTA and CDR2 FQGNSA. The length of the CDR3 is 13 residues. Trimming pared 5 bases from V and 19 bases from J, leaving 21 bases between. CDR3 residues: CASSEGGDYQQHF. As DNA, the CDR3 is TGTGCCAGCAGCGAAGGAGGGGACTATCAGCAGCACTTT.